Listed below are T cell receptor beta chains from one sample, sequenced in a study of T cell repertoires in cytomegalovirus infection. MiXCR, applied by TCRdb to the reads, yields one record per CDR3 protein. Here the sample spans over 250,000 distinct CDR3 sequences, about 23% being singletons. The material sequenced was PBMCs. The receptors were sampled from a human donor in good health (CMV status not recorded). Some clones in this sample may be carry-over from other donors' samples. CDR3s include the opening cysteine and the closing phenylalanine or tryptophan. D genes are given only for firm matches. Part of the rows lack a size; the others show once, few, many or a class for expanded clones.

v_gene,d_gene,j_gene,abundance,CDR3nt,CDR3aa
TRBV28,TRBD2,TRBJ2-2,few,TGTGCCAGCTGGCCGGGACTAGCGACTACCGGGGAGCTGTTTTTT,CASWPGLATTGELFF
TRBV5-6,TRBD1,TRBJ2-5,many,TGTGCCAGCAGCCGCGACGGGCCGGGACAGATCCAAGAGACCCAGTACTTC,CASSRDGPGQIQETQYF
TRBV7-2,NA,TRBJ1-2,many,TGTGCCAGCAGCTTATATGGACCTTTCTATGGCTACACCTTC,CASSLYGPFYGYTF
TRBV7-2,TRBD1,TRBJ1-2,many,TGTGCCAGCAGGCAAACAGGGGGAGCTAACTATGGCTACACCTTC,CASRQTGGANYGYTF
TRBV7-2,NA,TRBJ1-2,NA,TGTGCCAGCAGCTTATATCGTGGCTACACCTTC,CASSLYRGYTF
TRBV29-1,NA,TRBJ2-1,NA,TGCAGCGTTGACGGGAGCTCCTACAATGAGCAGTTCTTC,CSVDGSSYNEQFF
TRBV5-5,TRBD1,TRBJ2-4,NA,TGTGCCAGCAGCCCGCAGGGGGCACTAGCCAAAAACATTCAGTACTTC,CASSPQGALAKNIQYF
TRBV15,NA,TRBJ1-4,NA,TGTGCCACCAGCAGACGGACGGTCCTTAATGAAAAACTGTTTTTT,CATSRRTVLNEKLFF
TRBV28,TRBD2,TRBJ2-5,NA,TGTGCCAGCAGGCCGGGACTAGAAGAGACCCAGTACTTC,CASRPGLEETQYF
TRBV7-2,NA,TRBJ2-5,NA,TGTGCCAGCAGCCCCTTTAGTGGGACCCAGTACTTC,CASSPFSGTQYF
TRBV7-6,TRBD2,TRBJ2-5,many,TGTGCCAGCAGCCCCGGTATCGTTCTAGCGGGGGGGGAGACCCAGTACTTC,CASSPGIVLAGGETQYF
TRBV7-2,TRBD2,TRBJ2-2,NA,TGTGCCAGCACCTTAATAGCGGGGGCGAACACCGGGGAGCTGTTTTTT,CASTLIAGANTGELFF
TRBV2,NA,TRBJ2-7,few,TGTGCCAGCAGTGAGGGCCACCTCTCCTACGAGCAGTACTTC,CASSEGHLSYEQYF
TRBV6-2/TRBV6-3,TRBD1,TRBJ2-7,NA,TGTGCCAGCAGTCGACAGGGGCTAGCGTCCTACGAGCAGTACTTC,CASSRQGLASYEQYF
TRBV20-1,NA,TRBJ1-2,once,TGCAGTGCTAGGGTGATTTCTAACTATGGCTACACCTTC,CSARVISNYGYTF
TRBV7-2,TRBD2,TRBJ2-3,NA,TGTGCCAGCAGCCCACCGACTAGCCCAGATACGCAGTATTTT,CASSPPTSPDTQYF
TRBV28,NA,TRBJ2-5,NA,TGTGCTATCGAGGGGGCGGGGGGCCAAGAGACCCAGTACTTC,CAIEGAGGQETQYF
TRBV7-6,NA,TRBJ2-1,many,TGTGCCAGCAGCTTAGGGACAACGATTGGGTACAATGAGCAGTTCTTC,CASSLGTTIGYNEQFF
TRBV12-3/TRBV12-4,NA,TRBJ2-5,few,TGTGCCAGCAGGCCGGGACAAATTCAAGAGACCCAGTACTTC,CASRPGQIQETQYF
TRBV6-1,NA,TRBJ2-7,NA,TGTGCCAGCAGTGCCACTTCATACGAGCAGTACTTC,CASSATSYEQYF
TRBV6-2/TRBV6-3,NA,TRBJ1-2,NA,TGTGCCAGCAGTTCTAGGGGATCGGACTATGGCTACACCTTC,CASSSRGSDYGYTF
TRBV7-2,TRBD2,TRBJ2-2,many,TGTGCCAGCAGCAGAAATAGCGGGGGGAACACCGGGGAGCTGTTTTTT,CASSRNSGGNTGELFF
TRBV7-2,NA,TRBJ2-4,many,TGTGCCAGCAGCTTAGAAGGGGGACGTGCCAAAAACATTCAGTACTTC,CASSLEGGRAKNIQYF
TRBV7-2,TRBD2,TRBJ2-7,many,TGTGCCAGCAGCCCAGGACTAGGCGGGCGCGAGCAGTACTTC,CASSPGLGGREQYF
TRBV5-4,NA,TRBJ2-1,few,TGTGCCAGCAGCCGCACGGGGGTCGAGCAGTTCTTC,CASSRTGVEQFF
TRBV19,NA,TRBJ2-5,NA,TGTGCCAGTAGTATTGAGGGGACCCAGTACTTC,CASSIEGTQYF
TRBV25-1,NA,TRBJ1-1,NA,TGTGCCAGCAGTGATTGGCAGGGGAGGGCTGAAGCTTTCTTT,CASSDWQGRAEAFF
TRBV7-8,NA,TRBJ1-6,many,TGTGCCAGCAGCTTAGCGCGTCCAGGGAGCTCCTATAATTCACCCCTCCACTTT,CASSLARPGSSYNSPLHF
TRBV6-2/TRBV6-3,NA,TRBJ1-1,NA,TGTGCCAGCAGCGTTGGGCTCACTGAAGCTTTCTTT,CASSVGLTEAFF
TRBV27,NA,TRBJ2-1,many,TGTGCCAGCAGTTTATTTACAGAGGGGAATGAGCAGTTCTTC,CASSLFTEGNEQFF
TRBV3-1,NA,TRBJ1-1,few,TGTGCCAGCAGCCCCTGGAGAAACACTGAAGCTTTCTTT,CASSPWRNTEAFF
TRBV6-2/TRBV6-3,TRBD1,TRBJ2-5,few,TGTGCCAGCAGTTACGGGGGTTTGACAGGGTCACGGGAGACCCAGTACTTC,CASSYGGLTGSRETQYF
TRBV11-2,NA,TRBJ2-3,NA,TGTGCCAGCAGCTTATTCAGCTGGTACTCGATTAGCACAGATACGCAGTATTTT,CASSLFSWYSISTDTQYF
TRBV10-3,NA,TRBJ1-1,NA,TGTGCCATCAGTGGTCAGGAGACTGAAGCTTTCTTT,CAISGQETEAFF
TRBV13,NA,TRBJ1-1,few,TGTGCCAGCAGCCTAGGTGGCATGGGCCCTGAAGCTTTCTTT,CASSLGGMGPEAFF
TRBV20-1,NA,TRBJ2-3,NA,TGCAGTGCTTTAGGACCGACTAGCACAGATACGCAGTATTTT,CSALGPTSTDTQYF
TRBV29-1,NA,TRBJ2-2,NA,TGCAGCGTTGTTGGCAACCTGAACACCGGGGAGCTGTTTTTT,CSVVGNLNTGELFF
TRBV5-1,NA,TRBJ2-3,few,TGCGCCAGCAGCCCCGGACTCCCAGATACGCAGTATTTT,CASSPGLPDTQYF
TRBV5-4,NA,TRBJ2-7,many,TGTGCCAGCAGCTTGGGGACTACCTCCTACGAGCAGTACTTC,CASSLGTTSYEQYF
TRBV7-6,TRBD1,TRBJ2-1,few,TGTGCCAGCAGAAATACCGGGACAGGCGACAATGAGCAGTTCTTC,CASRNTGTGDNEQFF
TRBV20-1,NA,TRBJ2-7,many,TGCAGTGCTAGAGAAAGTCCCCGAACTCAGTACTTC,CSARESPRTQYF
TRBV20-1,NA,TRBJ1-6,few,TGCAGTGCTAGACACCATCGGTCACCCCTCCACTTT,CSARHHRSPLHF
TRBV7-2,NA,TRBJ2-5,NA,TGTGCCAGCAGCTTAATTACTTGGGCGAGCCAAGAGACCCAGTACTTC,CASSLITWASQETQYF
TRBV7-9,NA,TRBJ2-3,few,TGTGCCAGCAGCTTCCCAAGCGAGGATACGCAGTATTTT,CASSFPSEDTQYF
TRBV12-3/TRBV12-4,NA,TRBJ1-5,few,TGTGCCACCCGGGACGGGGGGGTCAATCAGCCCCAGCATTTT,CATRDGGVNQPQHF
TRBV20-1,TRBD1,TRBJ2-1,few,TGCAGTGCTCAAAAACGGGACAGGGGGCGGACTGAGCAGTTCTTC,CSAQKRDRGRTEQFF
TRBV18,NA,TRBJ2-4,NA,TGTGCCAGCTCGACTGAAGGAAACATTCAGTACTTC,CASSTEGNIQYF
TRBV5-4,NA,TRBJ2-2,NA,TGTGCCAGCAGGGGTTCGGGGAGGAACACCGGGGAGCTGTTTTTT,CASRGSGRNTGELFF
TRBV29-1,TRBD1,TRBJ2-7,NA,TGCAGCGTTATGGGACAGAAGAACTACGAGCAGTACTTC,CSVMGQKNYEQYF
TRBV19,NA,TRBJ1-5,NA,TGTGCCAGTAAAACGTCGACAGCCGGATATAGCAATCAGCCCCAGCATTTT,CASKTSTAGYSNQPQHF
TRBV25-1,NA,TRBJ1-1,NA,TGTGCCAGCAGTGCTTGGGGGAACACTGAAGCTTTCTTT,CASSAWGNTEAFF
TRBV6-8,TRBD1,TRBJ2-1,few,TGTGCCAGCAGTTACTTACAGGGGTTATACAATGAGCAGTTCTTC,CASSYLQGLYNEQFF
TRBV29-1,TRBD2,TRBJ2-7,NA,TGCAGCGCTAGAGGGACTAGCGGCCACTACGAGCAGTACTTC,CSARGTSGHYEQYF